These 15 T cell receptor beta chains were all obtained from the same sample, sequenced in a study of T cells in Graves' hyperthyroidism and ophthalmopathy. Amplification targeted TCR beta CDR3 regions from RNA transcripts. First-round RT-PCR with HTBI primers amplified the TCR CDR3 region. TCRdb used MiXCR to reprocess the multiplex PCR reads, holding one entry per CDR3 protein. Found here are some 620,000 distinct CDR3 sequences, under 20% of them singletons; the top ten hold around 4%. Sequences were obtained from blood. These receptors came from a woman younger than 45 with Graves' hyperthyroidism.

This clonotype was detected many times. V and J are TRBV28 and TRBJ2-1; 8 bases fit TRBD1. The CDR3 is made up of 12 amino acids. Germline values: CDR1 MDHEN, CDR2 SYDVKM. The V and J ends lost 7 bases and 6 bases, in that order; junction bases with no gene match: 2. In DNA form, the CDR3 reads TGTGCCAGCACAACAGGGGGCAATGAGCAGTTCTTC. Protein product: CASTTGGNEQFF.

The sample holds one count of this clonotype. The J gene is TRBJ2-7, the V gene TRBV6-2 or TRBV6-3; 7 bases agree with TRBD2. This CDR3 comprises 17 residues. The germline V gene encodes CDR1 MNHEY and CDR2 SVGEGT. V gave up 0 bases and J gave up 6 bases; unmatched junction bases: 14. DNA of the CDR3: TGTGCCAGCAGTTACTCGAAGGCGACGGGAGGATTCCCCGAGCAGTACTTC. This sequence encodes CASSYSKATGGFPEQYF.

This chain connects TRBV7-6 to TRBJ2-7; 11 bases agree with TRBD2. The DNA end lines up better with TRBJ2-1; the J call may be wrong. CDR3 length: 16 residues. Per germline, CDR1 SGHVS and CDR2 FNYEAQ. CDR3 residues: CASSSTGTSGPYEQFF. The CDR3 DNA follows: TGTGCCAGCAGCTCCACGGGGACTAGCGGTCCCTACGAGCAGTTCTTC.

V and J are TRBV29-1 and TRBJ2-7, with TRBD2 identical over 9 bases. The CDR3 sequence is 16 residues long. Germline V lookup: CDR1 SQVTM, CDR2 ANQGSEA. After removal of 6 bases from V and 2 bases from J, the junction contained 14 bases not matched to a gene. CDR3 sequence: CSVVFRTAGGPYEQYF. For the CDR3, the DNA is TGCAGCGTGGTCTTTCGGACAGCGGGAGGTCCCTACGAGCAGTACTTC.

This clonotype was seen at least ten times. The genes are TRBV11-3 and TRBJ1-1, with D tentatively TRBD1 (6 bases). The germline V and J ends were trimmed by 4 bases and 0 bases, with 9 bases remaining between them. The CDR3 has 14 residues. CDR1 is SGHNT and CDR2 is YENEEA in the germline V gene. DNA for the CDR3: TGTGCCAGCAGCTACAGGGAGATGAACACTGAAGCTTTCTTT. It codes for CASSYREMNTEAFF.

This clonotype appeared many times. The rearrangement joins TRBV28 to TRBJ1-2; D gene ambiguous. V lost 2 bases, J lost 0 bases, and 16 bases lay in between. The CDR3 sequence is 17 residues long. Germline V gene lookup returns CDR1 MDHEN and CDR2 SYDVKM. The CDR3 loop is CASSLGGVRGPNYGYTF. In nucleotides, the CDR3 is TGTGCCAGCAGTTTAGGCGGCGTGAGAGGTCCTAACTATGGCTACACCTTC.

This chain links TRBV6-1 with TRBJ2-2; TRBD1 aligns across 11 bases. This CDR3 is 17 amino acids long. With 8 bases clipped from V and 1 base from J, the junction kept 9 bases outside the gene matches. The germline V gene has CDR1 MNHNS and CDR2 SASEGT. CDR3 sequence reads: CASGRTGGFWNTGELFF. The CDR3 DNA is TGTGCCAGCGGGAGGACAGGGGGCTTTTGGAACACCGGGGAGCTGTTTTTT.

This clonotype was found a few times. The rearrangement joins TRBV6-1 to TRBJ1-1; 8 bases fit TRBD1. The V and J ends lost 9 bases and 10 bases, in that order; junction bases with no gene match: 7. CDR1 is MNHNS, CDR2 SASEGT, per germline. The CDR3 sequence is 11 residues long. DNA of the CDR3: TGTGCCAGTAAGGACAGGGTGTCAGCTTTCTTT. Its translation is CASKDRVSAFF.

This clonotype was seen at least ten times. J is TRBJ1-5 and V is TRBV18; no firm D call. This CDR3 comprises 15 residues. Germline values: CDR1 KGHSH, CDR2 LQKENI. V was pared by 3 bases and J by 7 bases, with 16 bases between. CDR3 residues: CASSPRQQFGQPQHF. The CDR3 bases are TGTGCCAGCTCACCTCGACAACAGTTCGGACAGCCCCAGCATTTT.

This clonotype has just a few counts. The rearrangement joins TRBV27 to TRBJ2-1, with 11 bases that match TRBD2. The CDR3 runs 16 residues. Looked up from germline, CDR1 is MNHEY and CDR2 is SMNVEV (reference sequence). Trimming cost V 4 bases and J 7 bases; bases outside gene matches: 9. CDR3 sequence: CASSSIAGGLLNEQFF. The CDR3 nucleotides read TGTGCCAGCAGTTCGATAGCGGGAGGGCTGTTAAATGAGCAGTTCTTC.

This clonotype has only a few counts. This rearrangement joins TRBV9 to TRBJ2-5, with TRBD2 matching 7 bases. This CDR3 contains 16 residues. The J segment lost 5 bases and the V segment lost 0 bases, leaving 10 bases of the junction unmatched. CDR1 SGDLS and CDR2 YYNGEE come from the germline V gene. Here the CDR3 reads CASSVEGPGEGETQYF. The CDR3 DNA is TGTGCCAGCAGCGTAGAGGGACCCGGGGAGGGGGAGACCCAGTACTTC.

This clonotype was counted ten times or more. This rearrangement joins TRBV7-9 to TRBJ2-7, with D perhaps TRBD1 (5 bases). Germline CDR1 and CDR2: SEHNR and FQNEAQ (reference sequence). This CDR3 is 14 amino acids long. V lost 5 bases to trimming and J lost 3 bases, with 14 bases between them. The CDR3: CASSAPLTVYEQYF. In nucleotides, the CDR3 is TGTGCCAGCAGCGCCCCACTGACAGTCTACGAGCAGTACTTC. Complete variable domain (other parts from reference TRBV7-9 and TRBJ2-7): DTGVSQNPRHKITKRGQNVTFRCDPISEHNRLYWYRQTLGQGPEFLTYFQNEAQLEKSRLLSDRFSAERPKGSFSTLEIQRTEQGDSAMYLCASSAPLTVYEQYFGPGTRLTVT.

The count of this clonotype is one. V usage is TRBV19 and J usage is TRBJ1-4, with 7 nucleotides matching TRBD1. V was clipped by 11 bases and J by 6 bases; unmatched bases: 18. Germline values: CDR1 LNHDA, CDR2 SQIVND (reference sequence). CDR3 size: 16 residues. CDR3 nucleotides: TGTGCCTCCTGGGACAGCTTAGGCGGTGGATATGAAAAACTGTTTTTT. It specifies CASWDSLGGGYEKLFF.

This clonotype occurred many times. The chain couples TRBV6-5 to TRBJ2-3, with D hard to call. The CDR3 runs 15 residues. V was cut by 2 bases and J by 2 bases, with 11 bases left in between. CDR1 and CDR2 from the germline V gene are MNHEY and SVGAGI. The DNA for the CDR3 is TGTGCCAGCAGTTACGGGTTTTCATCCACAGATACGCAGTATTTT. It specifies CASSYGFSSTDTQYF.

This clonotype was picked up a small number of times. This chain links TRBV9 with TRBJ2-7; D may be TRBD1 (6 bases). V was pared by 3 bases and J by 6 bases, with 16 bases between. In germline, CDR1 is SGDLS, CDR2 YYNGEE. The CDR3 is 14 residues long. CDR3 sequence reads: CASSASTGKGEQYF. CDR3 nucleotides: TGTGCCAGCAGCGCAAGTACAGGGAAAGGCGAGCAGTACTTC.